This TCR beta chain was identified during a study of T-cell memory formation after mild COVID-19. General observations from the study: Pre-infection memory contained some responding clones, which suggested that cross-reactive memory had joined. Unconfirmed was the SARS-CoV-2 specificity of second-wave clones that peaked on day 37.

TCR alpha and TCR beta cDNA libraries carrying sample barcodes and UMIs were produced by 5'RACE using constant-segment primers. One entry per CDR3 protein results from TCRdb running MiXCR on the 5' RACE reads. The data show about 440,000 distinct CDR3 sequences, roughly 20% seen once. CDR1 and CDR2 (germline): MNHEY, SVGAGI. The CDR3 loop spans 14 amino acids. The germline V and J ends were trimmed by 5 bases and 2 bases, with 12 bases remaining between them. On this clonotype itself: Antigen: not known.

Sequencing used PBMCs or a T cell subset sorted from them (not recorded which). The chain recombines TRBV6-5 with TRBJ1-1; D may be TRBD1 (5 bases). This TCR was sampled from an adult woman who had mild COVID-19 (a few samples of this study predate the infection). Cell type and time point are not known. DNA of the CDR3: TGTGCCAGCAGTCGACGACAGCCCAACACTGAAGCTTTCTTT. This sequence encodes CASSRRQPNTEAFF.